This is a list of T cell receptor beta chains from one sample in a study of PD-L1 blockade in urothelial cancer. Measured with immunoSEQ multiplex PCR; TCRdb has only the in-frame clones, and not every one. Found here are about 23,000 clones, approximately 90% of them singletons; the top ten hold approximately 10%. The specimen comprised PBMCs, sampled around atezolizumab (anti-PD-L1) treatment. The receptors were sampled from a woman aged 60-70 years with urothelial cancer. Each CDR3 is given without its conserved first and last residue.

v_gene	j_gene	CDR3aa
TRBV4-3	TRBJ1-2	ASSQLLGQGNGYT
TRBV15	TRBJ2-7	ATSIGRTGRSYEQY
TRBV27	TRBJ1-2	ASSPQGHGYT
TRBV6-1	TRBJ1-5	ASSRGQGPNQPQH
TRBV4-2	TRBJ2-5	ASSQDRGVGQGAKETQY
TRBV6-5	TRBJ1-3	ASSPTGKSGNTIY
TRBV6-5	TRBJ2-1	ASSRLAGGRNEQF
TRBV5-1	TRBJ2-5	ASSQPGGQETQY
TRBV27	TRBJ1-6	ASSPGWGQGNSPLH
TRBV6-5	TRBJ1-1	ASSRDETGSTF
TRBV5-8	TRBJ1-5	ASSFLGGNQPQH
TRBV27	TRBJ2-7	ASRPAPGLSYEQY
TRBV5-4	TRBJ2-5	ASSLRQGPEETQY
TRBV6-5	TRBJ1-2	ASSPIRDRTYGYT